This record covers a single T cell receptor (beta chain). The antigen remains undetermined. Trimming cost V 1 base and J 3 bases, with 13 bases left between them. In germline, CDR1 is SGHDT, CDR2 YYEEEE. The CDR3 totals 16 residues. The sample comes from a study of T-cell memory formation after mild COVID-19. Overall study context: In these data, TCR clusters were largely donor specific. General study points: For contracting clones, CD4+ ones sat mainly in CM and EM, CD8+ in EMRA. Cross-reactive memory appears to have joined, as suggested by some responding clones showing up in pre-infection memory. The authors left the SARS-CoV-2 specificity of second-wave clones peaking on day 37 unconfirmed.

TCRdb re-called the 5' RACE reads with MiXCR, one entry per CDR3 protein. This table has about 400,000 distinct CDR3 sequences, under 15% appearing once. Sequencing was carried out using PBMCs or a T cell subset sorted from them (not recorded which). The receptor was derived from a man between 18 and 35 years old who had mild COVID-19 (a few samples of this study predate the infection). Cell type and time point are not known. The chain couples TRBV5-6 to TRBJ1-4, with D maybe TRBD1 (5 bases). For the CDR3, the DNA is TGTGCCAGCAGCTTGTTGGGCGCAGGGTCTAATGAAAAACTGTTTTTT. Residues: CASSLLGAGSNEKLFF.